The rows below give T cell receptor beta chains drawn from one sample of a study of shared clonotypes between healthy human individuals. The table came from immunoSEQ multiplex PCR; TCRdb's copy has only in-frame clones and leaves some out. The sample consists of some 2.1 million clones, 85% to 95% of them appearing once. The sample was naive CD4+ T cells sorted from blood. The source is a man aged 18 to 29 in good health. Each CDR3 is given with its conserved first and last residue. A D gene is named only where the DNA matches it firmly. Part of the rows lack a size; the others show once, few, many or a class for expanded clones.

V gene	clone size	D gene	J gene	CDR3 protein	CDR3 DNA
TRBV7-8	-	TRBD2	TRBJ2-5	CASSPLGGPETQYF	TGTGCCAGCAGCCCTCTGGGAGGGCCAGAGACCCAGTACTTC
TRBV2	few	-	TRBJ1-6	CASRVISYNSPLHF	TGTGCCAGCAGGGTAATCTCCTATAATTCACCCCTCCACTTT
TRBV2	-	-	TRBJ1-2	CASTLGTGLYGYTF	TGTGCCAGCACCCTAGGGACGGGACTATATGGCTACACCTTC
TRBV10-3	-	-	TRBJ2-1	CAISESGKGSSYNEQFF	TGTGCCATCAGTGAGTCGGGGAAAGGGAGCTCCTACAATGAGCAGTTCTTC
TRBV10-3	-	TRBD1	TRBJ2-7	CAISDGTGKSYEQYF	TGTGCCATCAGTGACGGGACAGGGAAATCCTACGAGCAGTACTTC
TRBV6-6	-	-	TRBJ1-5	CASMTGVLNQPQHF	TGTGCCAGCATGACAGGCGTCCTCAATCAGCCCCAGCATTTT
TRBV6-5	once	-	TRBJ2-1	CASSYDRVEQFF	TGTGCCAGCAGTTACGACAGAGTTGAGCAGTTCTTC
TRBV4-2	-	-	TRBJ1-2	CASSQDQTTTYGYTF	TGTGCCAGCAGCCAAGATCAGACCACCACCTATGGCTACACCTTC
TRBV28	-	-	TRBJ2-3	CASSLRNSPDTQYF	TGTGCCAGCAGTTTACGGAATTCCCCCGATACGCAGTATTTT
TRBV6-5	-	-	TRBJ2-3	CASSPTRTDTQYF	TGTGCCAGCAGTCCTACACGAACAGATACGCAGTATTTT
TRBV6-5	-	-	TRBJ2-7	CASSYKSPGKYEQYF	TGTGCCAGCAGTTACAAGTCTCCCGGTAAATACGAGCAGTACTTC
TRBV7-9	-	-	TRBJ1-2	CASREGEGNYGYTF	TGTGCCAGTAGGGAGGGTGAGGGGAACTATGGCTACACCTTC
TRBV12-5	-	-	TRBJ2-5	CASGAPLTHEQTQYF	TGTGCTAGTGGTGCCCCTTTGACCCACGAACAGACCCAGTACTTC
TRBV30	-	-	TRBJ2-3	CAWSVKGNTQYF	TGTGCCTGGAGTGTCAAGGGTAATACGCAGTATTTT
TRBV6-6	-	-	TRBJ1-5	CASSYRPGGNQPQHF	TGTGCCAGCAGTTACCGCCCAGGGGGCAATCAGCCCCAGCATTTT
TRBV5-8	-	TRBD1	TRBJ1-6	CASSSTGGRSPLHF	TGTGCCAGCAGCTCTACAGGGGGCCGTTCACCCCTCCACTTT
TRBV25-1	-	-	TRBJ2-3	CASSPLDTDTQYF	TGTGCCAGCAGTCCCCTGGACACAGATACGCAGTATTTT